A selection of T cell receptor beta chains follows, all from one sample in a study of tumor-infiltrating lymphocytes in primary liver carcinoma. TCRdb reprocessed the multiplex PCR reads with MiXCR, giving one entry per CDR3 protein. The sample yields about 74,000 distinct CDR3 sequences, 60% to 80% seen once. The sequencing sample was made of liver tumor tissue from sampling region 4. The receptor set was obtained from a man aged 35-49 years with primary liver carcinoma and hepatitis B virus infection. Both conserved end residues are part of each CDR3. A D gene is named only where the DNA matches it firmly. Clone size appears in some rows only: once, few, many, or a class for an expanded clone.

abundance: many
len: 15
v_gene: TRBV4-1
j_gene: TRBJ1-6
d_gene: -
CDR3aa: CASSQVQGLNSPLHF
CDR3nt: TGCGCCAGCAGCCAAGTTCAGGGGCTGAATTCACCCCTCCACTTT

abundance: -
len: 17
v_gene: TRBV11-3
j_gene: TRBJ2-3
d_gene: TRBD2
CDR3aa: CAGSLGVTSVGTDTQYF
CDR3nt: TGTGCCGGCAGCTTAGGGGTAACTAGCGTGGGCACAGATACGCAGTATTTT

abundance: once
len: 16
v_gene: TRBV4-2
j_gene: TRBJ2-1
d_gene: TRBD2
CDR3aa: CARSVTGTSGGNGQFF
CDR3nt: TGTGCCAGGAGCGTAACCGGGACTAGCGGGGGCAATGGGCAGTTCTTC

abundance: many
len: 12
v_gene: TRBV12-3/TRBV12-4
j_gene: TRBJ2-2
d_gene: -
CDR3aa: CATHPRSGELFF
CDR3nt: TGTGCCACCCACCCGAGGTCCGGGGAGCTGTTTTTT

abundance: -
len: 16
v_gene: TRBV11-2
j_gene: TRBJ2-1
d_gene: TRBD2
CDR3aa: CASSSRTCGRIYEQFF
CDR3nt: TGTGCCAGCAGTTCGCGCACCTGCGGGAGGATCTATGAGCAGTTCTTC

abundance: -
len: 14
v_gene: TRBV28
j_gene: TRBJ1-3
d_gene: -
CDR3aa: CASSTDIDGNTIYF
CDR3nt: TGTGCCAGCAGCACCGATATTGATGGAAACACCATATATTTT

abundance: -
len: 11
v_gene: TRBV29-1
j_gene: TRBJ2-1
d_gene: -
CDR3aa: CSVNRRNEQFF
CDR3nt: TGCAGCGTCAATAGGAGGAATGAGCAGTTCTTC

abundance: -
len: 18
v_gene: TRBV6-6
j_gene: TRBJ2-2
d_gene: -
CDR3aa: CASSYSRDKGLSTGELFF
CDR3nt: TGTGCCAGCAGTTACTCACGAGACAAGGGGCTGAGCACCGGGGAGCTGTTTTTT

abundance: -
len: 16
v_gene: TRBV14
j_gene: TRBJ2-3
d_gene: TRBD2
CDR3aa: CASSLQAAGVGDTQYF
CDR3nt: TGTGCCAGCAGCCTCCAGGCCGCGGGAGTTGGAGATACGCAGTATTTC

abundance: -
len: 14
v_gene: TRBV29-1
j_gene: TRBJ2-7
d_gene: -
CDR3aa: CNIGRSTTSYEQYF
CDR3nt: TGCAACATTGGAAGGTCAACCACCTCCTACGAGCAGTACTTC

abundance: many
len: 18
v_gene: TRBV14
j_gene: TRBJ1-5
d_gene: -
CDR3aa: CASSQEDPGTRVYQPQHF
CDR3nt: TGTGCCAGCAGCCAAGAAGATCCAGGGACTCGGGTATATCAGCCCCAGCATTTT

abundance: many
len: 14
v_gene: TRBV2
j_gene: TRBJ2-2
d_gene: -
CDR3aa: CASVRSGNTGELFF
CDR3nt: TGTGCCAGCGTTAGGTCAGGGAACACCGGGGAGCTGTTTTTT

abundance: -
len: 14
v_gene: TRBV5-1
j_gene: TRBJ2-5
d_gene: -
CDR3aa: CASSLRGAQETQYF
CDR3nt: TGCGCCAGCAGCTTGAGGGGCGCCCAAGAGACCCAGTACTTC

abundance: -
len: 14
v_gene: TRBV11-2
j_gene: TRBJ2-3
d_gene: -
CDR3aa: CAGGVREPADAQYF
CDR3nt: TGTGCCGGAGGGGTACGGGAGCCCGCAGATGCGCAATATTTT

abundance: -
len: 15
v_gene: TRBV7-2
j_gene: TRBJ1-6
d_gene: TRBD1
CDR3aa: CASSSQGAGNSPLHF
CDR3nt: TGTGCCAGCAGCTCGCAGGGGGCTGGTAATTCACCCCTCCACTTT

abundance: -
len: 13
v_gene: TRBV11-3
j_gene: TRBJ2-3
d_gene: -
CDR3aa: CGSSVRDWDTQYF
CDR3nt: TGTGGCAGCAGCGTGCGGGACTGGGATACGCAGTATTTT

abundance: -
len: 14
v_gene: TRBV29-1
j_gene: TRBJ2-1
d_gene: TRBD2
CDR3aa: CRGDSGGALNEQFF
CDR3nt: TGCAGGGGAGATAGCGGGGGGGCCCTCAATGAGCAGTTCTTC

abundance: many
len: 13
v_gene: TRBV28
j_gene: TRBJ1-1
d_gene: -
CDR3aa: CASTEQGNTEAFF
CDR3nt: TGTGCCAGCACCGAACAGGGGAACACTGAAGCTTTCTTT

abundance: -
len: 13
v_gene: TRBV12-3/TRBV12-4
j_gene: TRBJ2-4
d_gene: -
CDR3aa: CAGSLEEKNIQYF
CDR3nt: TGTGCCGGCAGTTTGGAGGAAAAAAACATTCAGTACTTC

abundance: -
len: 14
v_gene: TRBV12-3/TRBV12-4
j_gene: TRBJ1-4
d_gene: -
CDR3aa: CASSLQGRGEKLFF
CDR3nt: TGTGCCAGCAGTTTACAGGGGAGGGGTGAAAAACTGTTTTTT

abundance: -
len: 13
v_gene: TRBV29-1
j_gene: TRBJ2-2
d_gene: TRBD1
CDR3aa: CSVQGARTGKLFF
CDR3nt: TGCAGTGTACAGGGGGCGCGAACCGGGAAGCTGTTTTTT

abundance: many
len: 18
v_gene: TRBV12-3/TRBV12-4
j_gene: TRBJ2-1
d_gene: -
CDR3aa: CASSPTGGVAGADNEQFF
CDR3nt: TGTGCCAGCAGTCCGACAGGGGGGGTAGCGGGAGCCGACAATGAGCAGTTCTTC

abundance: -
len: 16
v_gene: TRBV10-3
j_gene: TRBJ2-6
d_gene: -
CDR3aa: CAICEGVGTGANVLTF
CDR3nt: TGTGCCATCTGTGAGGGGGTGGGGACTGGGGCCAACGTCCTGACTTTC

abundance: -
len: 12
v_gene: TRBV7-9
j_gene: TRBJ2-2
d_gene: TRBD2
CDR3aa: CASSFNSGELSF
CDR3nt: TGTGCCAGCAGCTTTAACAGCGGGGAGCTATCTTTT

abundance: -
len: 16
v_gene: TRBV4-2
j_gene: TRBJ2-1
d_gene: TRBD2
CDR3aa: CASSLISGLDPNEPFF
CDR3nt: TGTGCCAGCAGCCTGATATCAGGACTAGATCCCAATGAGCCGTTCTTC

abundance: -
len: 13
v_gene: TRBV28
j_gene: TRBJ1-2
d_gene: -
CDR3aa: CASTLRGIYGYTF
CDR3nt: TGTGCCAGCACCTTAAGGGGGATCTATGGCTACACCTTC

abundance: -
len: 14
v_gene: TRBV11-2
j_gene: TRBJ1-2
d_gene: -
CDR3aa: CVRSPADKDYGYTF
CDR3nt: TGTGTCAGGAGCCCAGCCGACAAGGACTATGGCTACACCTTC

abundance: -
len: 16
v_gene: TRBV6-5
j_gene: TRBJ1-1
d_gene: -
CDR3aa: CAGSEVFVRHNTEAFF
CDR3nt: TGTGCCGGCAGTGAAGTTTTTGTCAGACACAACACCGAAGCTTTCTTT

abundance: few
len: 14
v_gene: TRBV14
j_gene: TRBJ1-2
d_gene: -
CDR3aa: CASSQYGIASPLTF
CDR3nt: TGTGCTAGCAGCCAATATGGGATAGCCTCCCCCCTCACCTTC

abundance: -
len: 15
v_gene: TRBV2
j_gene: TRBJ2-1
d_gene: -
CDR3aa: CVSSEFEWELNEQFF
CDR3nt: TGTGTCAGCAGTGAGTTTGAGTGGGAGCTCAATGAGCAGTTCTTC

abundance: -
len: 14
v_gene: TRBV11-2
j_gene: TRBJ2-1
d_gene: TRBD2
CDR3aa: CASLTSGGGNEQFF
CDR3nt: TGTGCCAGCCTAACTAGCGGCGGGGGAAATGAGCAGTTCTTC

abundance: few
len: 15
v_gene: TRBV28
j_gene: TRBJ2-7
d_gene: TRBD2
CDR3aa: CASSSSASGSYEQYF
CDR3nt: TGTGCCAGCAGTTCCTCGGCTAGCGGGAGCTACGAGCAGTACTTC

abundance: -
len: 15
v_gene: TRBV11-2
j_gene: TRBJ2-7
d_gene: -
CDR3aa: CASSPTVRGSYEQYF
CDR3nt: TGTGCCAGTAGCCCAACAGTGAGGGGTTCCTACGAGCAGTACTTC

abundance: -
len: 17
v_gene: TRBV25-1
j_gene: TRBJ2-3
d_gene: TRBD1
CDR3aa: CASSPLGTGQRTDTQYF
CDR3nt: TGTGCCAGCAGCCCACTAGGGACAGGGCAACGAACAGATACGCAGTATTTT

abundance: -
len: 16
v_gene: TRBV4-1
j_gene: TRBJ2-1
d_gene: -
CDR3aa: CASSQIADISYNEQLF
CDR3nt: TGCGCCAGCAGTCAAATAGCTGATATCTCCTACAATGAGCAGTTATTC

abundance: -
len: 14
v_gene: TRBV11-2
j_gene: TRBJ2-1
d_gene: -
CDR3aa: CASSLAAGGNVQFF
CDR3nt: TGTGCCAGCAGCCTCGCTGCAGGCGGTAATGTGCAGTTCTTC

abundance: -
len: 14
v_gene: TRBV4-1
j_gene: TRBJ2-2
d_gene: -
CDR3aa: CASSQTGNTGELFF
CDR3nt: TGCGCCAGCAGCCAAACCGGGAACACCGGTGAGCTGTTTTTT

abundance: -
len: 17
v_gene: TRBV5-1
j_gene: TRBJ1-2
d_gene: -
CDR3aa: CASSLVGQRATNYGYTF
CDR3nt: TGCGCCAGCAGCTTGGTTGGACAGCGGGCAACTAATTATGGCTACACCTTC

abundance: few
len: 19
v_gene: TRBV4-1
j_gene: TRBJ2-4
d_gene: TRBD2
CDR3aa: CASSQDSGGSSPAKIIQYF
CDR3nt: TGCGCAAGCAGCCAAGATTCGGGGGGGAGTAGCCCTGCCAAAATCATTCAGTACTTC

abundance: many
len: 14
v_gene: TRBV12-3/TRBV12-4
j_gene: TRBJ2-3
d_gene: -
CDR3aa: CASSLGQGTDTQYF
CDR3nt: TGTGCCAGCAGTTTAGGGCAGGGCACAGATACGCAGTATTTT

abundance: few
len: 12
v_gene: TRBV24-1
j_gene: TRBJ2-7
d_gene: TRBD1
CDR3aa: CATGQDPYEQYF
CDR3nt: TGTGCCACCGGACAGGACCCCTACGAGCAGTACTTC

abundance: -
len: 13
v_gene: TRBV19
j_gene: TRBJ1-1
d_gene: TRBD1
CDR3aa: CASRDRPSPEAFF
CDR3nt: TGTGCCAGTAGGGACAGGCCCTCACCCGAAGCTTTCTTT

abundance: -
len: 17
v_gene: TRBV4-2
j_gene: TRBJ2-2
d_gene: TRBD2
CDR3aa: CASSRTSVRAGAGELFF
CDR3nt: TGTGCCAGCAGCCGAACTAGCGTGAGGGCCGGAGCCGGGGAGCTGTTTTTT

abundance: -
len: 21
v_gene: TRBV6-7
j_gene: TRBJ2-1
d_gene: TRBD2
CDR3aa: CASSYPQGRPQVGGAYNEQFF
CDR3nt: TGTGCCAGCAGTTACCCTCAGGGTAGGCCGCAAGTGGGAGGGGCCTACAATGAGCAGTTCTTC

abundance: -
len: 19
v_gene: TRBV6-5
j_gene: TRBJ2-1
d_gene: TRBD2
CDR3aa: CASSPGTSGRASAYNVHFF
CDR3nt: TGTGCCAGCAGTCCCGGGACTAGCGGGAGGGCCAGCGCCTACAATGTGCATTTCTTC

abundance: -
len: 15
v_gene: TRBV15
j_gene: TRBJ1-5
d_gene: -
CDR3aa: CATSRSGVRRQPQLF
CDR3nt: TGTGCCACCAGCAGATCTGGGGTGCGACGCCAGCCCCAGCTTTTT

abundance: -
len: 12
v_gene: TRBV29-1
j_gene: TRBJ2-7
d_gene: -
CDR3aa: CSVGSGASHEYF
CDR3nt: -

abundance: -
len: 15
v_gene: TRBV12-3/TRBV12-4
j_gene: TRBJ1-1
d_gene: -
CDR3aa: CASSFGSVPNTEAFF
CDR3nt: TGTGCCAGCAGTTTCGGAAGTGTCCCTAACACTGAAGCTTTCTTT

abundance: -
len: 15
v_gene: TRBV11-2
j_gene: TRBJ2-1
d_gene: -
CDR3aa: CASVLGDLRGREQFF
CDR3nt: TGTGCTAGCGTACTAGGGGATCTCCGGGGACGTGAGCAGTTCTTC

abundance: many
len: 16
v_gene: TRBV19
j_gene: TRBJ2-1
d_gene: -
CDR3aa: CASSIAGTSEYNEQFF
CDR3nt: TGTGCCAGTAGTATCGCCGGGACAAGCGAATACAATGAGCAGTTCTTC

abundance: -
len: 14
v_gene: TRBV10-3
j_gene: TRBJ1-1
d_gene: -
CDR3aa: CATVWRPPDGEAFF
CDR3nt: TGTGCCACCGTTTGGAGGCCTCCCGACGGGGAAGCTTTCTTT

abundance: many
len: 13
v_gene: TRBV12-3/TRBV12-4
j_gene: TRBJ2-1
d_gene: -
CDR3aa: CASSYRHDNEQFF
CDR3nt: TGTGCCAGCAGCTATCGTCATGACAATGAGCAGTTCTTC

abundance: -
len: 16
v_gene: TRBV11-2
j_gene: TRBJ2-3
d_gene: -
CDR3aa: CASSQGRSGRTDTQYF
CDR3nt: TGTGCCAGCAGTCAGGGCCGGTCAGGTAGGACAGATACGCAGTATTTT

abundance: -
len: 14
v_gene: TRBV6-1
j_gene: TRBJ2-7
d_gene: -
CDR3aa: CASSETGDISEQYF
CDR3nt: TGTGCCAGCAGCGAAACGGGAGACATTTCCGAGCAGTACTTC